This TCR beta chain comes out of a study of siplizumab effects on memory and regulatory T cells. General study findings and limits: Unstimulated subsets contained matches for only a minor fraction of alloreactive clones. Siplizumab significantly decreased alloreactive sequences from unstimulated CD4+ memory cells. It was not possible to assign a naive or memory phenotype to roughly 80-96% of proliferating CD4+ or CD8+ clones.

Sequencing used immunoSEQ multiplex PCR; TCRdb keeps in-frame clones, though not all of them. There are about 40,000 clones in the sample; approximately 88% occur only once, and 0.25% lies in the top ten. Turning to this clone: Its target is not known.

For a few donor pairs, CD4+ naive/memory and CD8+ naive/effector-memory/TEMRA unstimulated subsets were also sequenced. Deletions cut 8 bases from V and 0 bases from J, with 13 bases between. The CDR3 is 14 residues long. In germline, CDR1 is MNHNS, CDR2 SASEGT. The chain uses TRBV6-1 and TRBJ1-1, with D perhaps TRBD1 (5 bases). This sequence was found in a human donor in good health. The sequenced sample was naive CD4+ T cells sorted from blood. CDR3 residues: CASYSAGMNTEAFF. The DNA of the CDR3 is TGTGCCAGCTACTCGGCAGGGATGAACACTGAAGCTTTCTTT.